The present T cell receptor (beta chain) was sequenced within a study of early T cells in non-severe SARS-CoV-2 infection (dated by TCRdb to the early 2020s). Regarding the study in general: Because TCR sequencing relied on bulk RNA taken from unsorted whole blood, pairing of alpha and beta chains was not possible.

Library construction relied on 5' RACE. Sequencing instrument: NextSeq 500. To correct for sequencing error and PCR bias, the TCR library protocol tagged individual cDNA molecules with unique molecular identifiers. Both TCR alpha and beta chains were sequenced, and tight co-correlation was observed between alpha and beta sequence abundances in each sample. Per the source publication's procedure: Decombinator V4 was used to annotate TCR sequences for V gene, J gene and CDR3. TCRs were defined as expanded if a significant change between any two time points was detected under a Poisson model with p below 0.0001. TCR abundances were normalised to the total number of TCRs sequenced in each sample and reported as counts per million. TRAV1-2 paired with TRAJ12, TRAJ20 or TRAJ33 defined MAIT TCRs, while TRAV10 paired with TRAJ18 defined iNKT TCRs. VDJdb, accessed 1 November 2021, was searched for CMV, EBV and SARS-CoV-2 annotated TCRs, excluding TCRs annotated for multiple antigens. The public reads were reprocessed in TCRdb via fastp at Q25 and MiXCR, keeping in-frame beta chains. CDR3 protein sequences are deduplicated, and each keeps its most common genes and DNA. TCRdb's processing, not the study's, gives the V and J calls here. In this sample the table shows 50,000 or so distinct CDR3 sequences, about 13% of which occur a single time. The ten top clones hold more than 8.5% of the sample.

The study was a case-control design nested within a healthcare worker cohort in London, UK, with weekly nasopharyngeal swab PCR tests and blood sampling. Healthcare workers were enrolled in the week of the UK lockdown, from 23 to 31 March 2020, and were followed every week for up to roughly 15 weeks. As to this clonotype: What this receptor recognizes is not known. Per-nucleotide qualities are absent, and no much larger clonotype sits a single base away.

The research as a whole found: VDJdb matching was skewed toward anti-spike CD8 responses and likely underestimated virus-specific expansions by missing private and CD4 specificities.

Inclusive of the bounding cysteine and phenylalanine, the CDR3 is 17 residues long. CDR3 DNA is the only sequence kept; it has 51 bases, read in frame from the first base. The germline V gene gives CDR1 as SGHTA and CDR2 as FQGTGA. Ends trimmed: V by 4 bases, J by 0 bases; bases unmatched to a gene: 6. The sequencing input was whole blood. The source of this sequence is an adult who was a healthcare worker with PCR-confirmed SARS-CoV-2 infection or an uninfected control (not recorded which). The chain uses TRBV7-3 and TRBJ2-6; TRBD1 matches 7 bases in the middle. The CDR3 protein is CASSSLGQVSGANVLTF. The DNA reads TGTGCCAGCAGCTCGCTCGGACAGGTCTCTGGGGCCAACGTCCTGACTTTC. Joined to the reference TRBV7-3 and TRBJ2-6 proteins, this CDR3 gives the full variable domain: GAGVSQTPSNKVTEKGKYVELRCDPISGHTALYWYRQSLGQGPEFLIYFQGTGAADDSGLPNDRFFAVRPEGSVSTLKIQRTERGDSAVYLCASSSLGQVSGANVLTFGAGSRLTVL.